This T cell receptor beta chain was captured by sequencing in a study of cytomegalovirus exposure and HLA in healthy donors (dated by TCRdb to about 2017). Concerning the study at large: An earlier analysis of approximately 640 of the donors reported about 250 Gb of sequence data and 100 million to 130 million unique TCR beta sequences from about 179 million T cells. An early release that covered about 600 HLA-typed donors contained approximately 290 gigabases of sequencing data and approximately 85 million unique TCR sequences. Of the roughly 430 genotyped donors, over 65% fell in the genetic ancestry cluster associated with self-reported Caucasian donors. The study aimed to test whether cataloging public T cell receptors could reveal signatures of past pathogen exposure. The T cell repertoires of around 730 subjects were profiled by immunosequencing and related to cytomegalovirus serostatus. Along with the approximately 700-subject first cohort, a separate validation cohort of about 110 different subjects was used. High-throughput TCR immunosequencing, statistical association of individual TCRs with disease status, and machine learning were combined to predict cytomegalovirus infection status. A later analysis re-analyzed previously published TCR beta repertoires from 600 to 850 donors and added high-resolution HLA genotyping to study TCR occurrence patterns. In the later analysis, no new phenotypic data were used to find candidate immune exposures; instead, reliance was placed on TCR beta sequences and their occurrence across donors. An earlier analysis of about 620 of the donors applied high-throughput TCR beta sequencing to assess whether each TCR beta V gene segment acted as functional or pseudogenic. Donor age, sex, ethnicity and CMV serostatus were compiled alongside the repertoire data. Genome-wide SNP genotypes for about 60% of the roughly 700 donors were used in a later genetic analysis, which treated that subset as a discovery cohort. All discovery cohort repertoires had been generated on a single sequencing platform. HLA typing included class I and class II loci at four-digit resolution. The number of donors typed differed by locus, with 629-630 for A, B, C, DRB1 and DQB1, more than 500 for DQA1, about 610 for DPA1, and some 440 for DPB1. Because of strong linkage in the cohort, roughly five DR-DQ haplotypes were treated as single units for association and clustering. Among 398 genotyped donors of the cohort, an average of approximately 200,000 unique TCR beta nucleotide sequences was sequenced per donor, of which about 18% were non-productive. Results the study describes overall, beyond this receptor: The study listed around 160 TCR beta chains as associated with cytomegalovirus. A later analysis found that most CMV-associated TCR beta chains appeared HLA-restricted, with HLA associations seemingly driven largely by CMV exposure. An association between a missense DCLRE1C variant and V-gene and J-gene trimming of TCR beta chains was found in a later genetic analysis and replicated in an independent cohort. Three of the identified cytomegalovirus-associated TCR beta chains were confirmed in vitro to be specific for cytomegalovirus antigens. A later analysis found that HLA-associated TCR beta chains were more clonally expanded and had lower generation probabilities than equally common non-associated chains. CMV serostatus was the only immune exposure information available for the cohort. In a later analysis, TCR association rates were found to vary across HLA loci, with the most associated TCRs seen for DRB1 alleles and the fewest for HLA-C alleles. A later analysis associated 16,951 TCR beta sequences with specific HLA alleles at a false discovery rate of 0.05. Some IMGT-functional V segments, including TRBV6-2 and TRBV6-3, could not be distinguished by the 87-base-pair reads and were therefore excluded. Correlated functional status among segregating V segments might reflect linkage disequilibrium, but an unknown experimental factor could not be ruled out. Assigning TCR associations to individual alleles was difficult when HLA alleles, especially DR and DQ, strongly co-occurred. A further reported finding was that TCR beta sequences accurately predicted the HLA-A and HLA-B alleles for most subjects in the first cohort. According to a later analysis, parvovirus B19, influenza, CMV and Epstein-Barr virus appeared linked to several top co-occurrence clusters. In a later genetic analysis, fewer N-insertions in productive TCRs were reported among donors in an Asian-associated ancestry cluster than the approximately 630-donor mean. The sequencing pipeline was judged likely to have produced a cluster of highly shared sequence variants as a technical artifact. Most TCR sequences were observed very rarely across donors, whereas some public TCRs were present in many individuals. It was suggested by the authors that the approach could potentially be generalized to other disease states and immunological phenotypes. HLA typing was unavailable for some donors at each locus, so association tests used only the typed subset. Because counts were too low, roughly 17 rarely observed V segments, including chromosome 9 orphons, were left out of the earlier analysis of approximately 500 of the donors. Presence/absence analyses assumed roughly uniform sequencing depth across donors, an assumption that may not hold. Broadly in line with IMGT annotations, most TCR beta V segments showed up in productive rearrangements about 87% or about 30% of the time in an earlier analysis of roughly 590 of the donors. The classifier was reported to diagnose cytomegalovirus status with high specificity and sensitivity in both the original cohort and the validation cohort. The cohort was sequenced for TCR beta chains only, and without alpha or paired-chain data the features that could be detected were limited.

In total, just over 650 healthy bone marrow donors made up the cohort. Cohort members were all nominally healthy when sampled, although unrecorded immune exposures were likely present. The donor tested CMV seropositive, placing the donor among the 289 seropositive members of the cohort. Every donor gave a peripheral blood sample, and the peripheral blood mononuclear cells from that sample were used for TCR beta sequencing. Genomic DNA was extracted from the blood cell samples with the Qiagen DNeasy Blood Extraction Kit. Receptors were amplified or captured by the immunoSEQ multiplex PCR assay. A mixture of 60 forward primers for TCR Vbeta segments and 13 reverse primers for TCR Jbeta segments was used in the multiplex PCR. A multiplex PCR assay on genomic DNA amplified the CDR3 region of rearranged TCR beta genes. On the Illumina HiSeq System, the amplified TCR beta libraries were sequenced as 87-base-pair reads. In the source study's methods: Across the 670 or so repertoires, a later analysis counted some 80 million unique TCR beta chains, 9.5 million to 12 million of which were shared by at least two donors. A nearest-neighbor algorithm error-corrected the raw reads and collapsed the reads into unique sequences, merging closely related sequences to remove PCR and sequencing errors. Alignment of CDR3 sequences to IMGT reference sequences was used to assign V, D and J gene segments. For a sequence to be retained, a match of at least six nucleotides was required to both a V gene segment and a J gene segment. Rearrangements were called productive when the CDR3 lacked stop codons and stayed in frame with V and J; all others were non-productive. Following IMGT convention, CDR3 was defined as the stretch from the second conserved V-encoded cysteine to the conserved J-encoded phenylalanine. The earlier analysis of roughly 590 of the donors excluded sequences that lacked an unambiguous match to a single V gene segment. An earlier analysis of 587 of the donors called V segments functional above 56.7% productive rearrangements and segregating when the between-donor standard deviation exceeded 5%. To diagnose cytomegalovirus status from the catalog of TCR beta chain sequences, a statistical classification framework was built. A later analysis assigned V and J genes by comparing TCR nucleotide sequences with IMGT/GENE-DB human TR gene sequences. Using the TCRdist pipeline, a later analysis assigned CDR3 sequences along with most-parsimonious VDJ recombination scenarios. In a later analysis, each TCR beta chain was defined by its CDR3 amino acid sequence together with its V-gene family, and reads without a unique V-gene family were excluded. To address suspected cross-contamination and a sequencing artifact, a later analysis removed roughly 640 highly shared, low-generation-probability nucleotide sequences. In a later analysis, a clonal expansion index for each public chain was calculated from normalized within-repertoire ranks of inferred template counts. In a later analysis, generation probabilities were computed using a VDJ recombination model fitted to out-of-frame rearrangements, and the results were checked against IGoR. In a later analysis, TCR-TCR, TCR-HLA and TCR-CMV co-occurrence was scored with hypergeometric tests, and a repertoire-size bias correction was applied to TCR pairs. To estimate false discovery rates, a later analysis permuted the HLA or CMV assignments 20 times. In a later analysis, co-occurring TCRs were grouped with DBSCAN, and TCRdist sequence similarity was added when clustering was performed within HLA-allele-positive subsets. Co-occurrence clustering excluded repertoires with fewer than 30,000 or more than 120,000 public chains, plus five with anomalous nucleotide sharing. TCRdb re-hosts the immuneACCESS table, in-frame sequences only. Its copies lack some clones; in the studies checked, an unresolved V gene accounts for under half of them, and the cause for the rest is not known. V and J calls and clone size are those listed in that table; D and trimming were worked out from the DNA. This sample holds around 130,000 clones; about 75% were observed only once. The ten largest clones represent roughly 3% of the sample.

As for this clone: Its target antigen remains unknown. No much larger clone is present one base from it, and per-base qualities are unavailable.

V and J lose 6 bases and 5 bases, and a span of 16 bases separates them. There are 15 amino acids in the CDR3, from cysteine to phenylalanine inclusive. Just CDR3 DNA is preserved here, 45 bases in frame from base 1. CDR1 LNHNV and CDR2 YYDKDF are derived from the germline V gene (reference sequence). The receptor chain draws on TRBV15 and TRBJ1-4; confidence is insufficient to name the D gene. The receptor was derived from a middle-aged woman in good health and CMV-seropositive. The sample was PBMCs. CDR3 region: CATRLTPYENEKLFF. The bases read TGTGCCACCAGGTTGACACCTTATGAAAATGAAAAACTGTTTTTT.